Listed below are T cell receptor beta chains from one sample, sequenced in a study of regulatory T cells in long-lasting Graves disease. Using its own MiXCR run on the multiplex PCR reads, TCRdb lists one record per CDR3 protein. The sample lists 350,000 to 550,000 distinct CDR3 sequences; 11% to 15% were seen once. The sample also formed part of further work on T cells in Graves' hyperthyroidism and ophthalmopathy.

Sequencing was performed on peripheral blood mononuclear cells (PBMCs), taken at new diagnosis, from a patient treated with antithyroid drugs. These receptors were collected from a woman between 50 and 59 years old with Graves disease. Both conserved end residues are part of each CDR3. The D gene is left open where the match is weak. Size is omitted from some rows. Given values are once, few, many or a class for expanded clones.

J gene | clone size | V gene | D gene | CDR3 DNA | CDR3 protein
TRBJ2-1 | few | TRBV20-1 | . | TGCAGTGCTGACGCGGGTCACTCTTTTAATGAGCAGTTCTTC | CSADAGHSFNEQFF
TRBJ2-7 | many | TRBV2 | . | TGTGCCAGCAGGGGGGGCAGTCCCTACGAGCAGTACTTC | CASRGGSPYEQYF
TRBJ2-2 | many | TRBV11-2 | . | TGTGCCAGCAGCTTAGTGGCATCAAACACCGGGGAGCTGTTTTTT | CASSLVASNTGELFF
TRBJ2-1 | many | TRBV12-3/TRBV12-4 | . | TGTGCCAGCAGCCGGGGGAGGACCGGCGATGAGCAGTTCTTC | CASSRGRTGDEQFF
TRBJ2-7 | many | TRBV28 | TRBD1 | TGTGCCAGCAGTACCGCGGGACAGGCCACAGCCTACGAGCAGTACTTC | CASSTAGQATAYEQYF
TRBJ2-7 | many | TRBV2 | TRBD1 | TGTGCCGGACAGGGAGGTCGATACGAGCAGTACTTC | CAGQGGRYEQYF
TRBJ2-1 | . | TRBV28 | TRBD2 | TGTGCCAGCAGTTTAAGCGGGGTAGGCTACAATGAGCAGTTCTTC | CASSLSGVGYNEQFF
TRBJ2-1 | many | TRBV28 | . | TGTGCCAGCAGTTCACCTAGAATCTCGAATGAGCAGTTCTTC | CASSSPRISNEQFF
TRBJ2-3 | many | TRBV28 | . | TGTGCCTCAACGGGCGCCACAGATACGCAGTATTTT | CASTGATDTQYF
TRBJ1-2 | . | TRBV7-3 | TRBD1 | TGTGCCAGCAGCTTAGGGGGGACAGGGCCGAGAGATGGCTACACCTTC | CASSLGGTGPRDGYTF
TRBJ2-7 | few | TRBV18 | . | TGTGCCAGCTCACCACGACGGGAGTCTGGCGAGCAGTACTTC | CASSPRRESGEQYF
TRBJ2-1 | many | TRBV10-3 | TRBD2 | TGTGCCATCAGTAGAGCCGGGACTAGCGGCTCCTACAATGAGCAGTTCTTC | CAISRAGTSGSYNEQFF
TRBJ2-3 | many | TRBV28 | . | TGTGCCAGCAGTTTATCGTTCCCGGTAAACTGGCCGACAGGGACTGATTTGACAGATACGCAGTATTTT | CASSLSFPVNWPTGTDLTDTQYF
TRBJ2-5 | . | TRBV6-4 | TRBD2 | TGTGCCAGCAGTTACCGACGACAAGGTAGCGGGAGAGTGCGGGCCCAGTACTTC | CASSYRRQGSGRVRAQYF
TRBJ1-1 | many | TRBV20-1 | . | TGCAGACCGAGGGTTATGAACACTGAAGCTTTCTTT | CRPRVMNTEAFF
TRBJ2-5 | few | TRBV5-1 | TRBD2 | TGCGCCAGCAGCCCGATGGCTAGCGGGACTGGGGAGACCCAGTACTTC | CASSPMASGTGETQYF
TRBJ2-3 | many | TRBV2 | . | TGTGCCAGCAGTGAGGGGCTTAGCACAGATACGCAGTATTTT | CASSEGLSTDTQYF
TRBJ2-2 | many | TRBV5-1 | . | TGCGCCAGCAATAGGGGGACGAGCGGCGGGGAGCTGTTTTTT | CASNRGTSGGELFF
TRBJ2-1 | many | TRBV7-8 | TRBD2 | TGTGCCAGCAGCTGGAATAGCGGGAGGGCCCTCAATGAGCAGTTCTTC | CASSWNSGRALNEQFF
TRBJ1-5 | few | TRBV19 | . | TGTGCCAGTAGAATTATCGGACCAAATCAGCCCCAGCATTTT | CASRIIGPNQPQHF
TRBJ2-5 | . | TRBV24-1 | . | TGTGCCACCAGTGATTTAGCCCTGGGGGATGAGACCCAGTACTTC | CATSDLALGDETQYF
TRBJ1-6 | many | TRBV28 | . | TGTGCCATCGGGACTCTAAGCTCCTATAATTCACCCCTCCACTTT | CAIGTLSSYNSPLHF
TRBJ1-5 | many | TRBV12-3/TRBV12-4 | . | TGTGCCAGCAGTTTTTCAGGGGCGAGCAATCAGCCCCAGCATTTT | CASSFSGASNQPQHF
TRBJ2-1 | many | TRBV28 | . | TGTGCCAGCAGCCAGGGGGGGGTTAGGGTCTTC | CASSQGGVRVF
TRBJ2-7 | . | TRBV3-1 | TRBD2 | TGTGCCAGCAGTCGGGAGGGGTCCTACGAGCAGTACTTC | CASSREGSYEQYF
TRBJ2-1 | many | TRBV5-1 | TRBD2 | TGTGCCAGCAGTTTGGGACTAGCGGGACCCTACAATGAGCAGTTCTTC | CASSLGLAGPYNEQFF
TRBJ1-2 | many | TRBV7-2 | TRBD1 | TGTGCCAGCAGCACCCACAGGGGCGGCTACACCTTC | CASSTHRGGYTF
TRBJ1-5 | . | TRBV6-5 | . | TGTGCCAGCAGTTACTCGGGGGACGGCAATCAGCCCCAGCATTTT | CASSYSGDGNQPQHF
TRBJ2-6 | few | TRBV6-1 | TRBD1 | TGTGCCAGCAGTGACGAGAGGGGGCCCGGGGCCAACGTCCTGACTTTC | CASSDERGPGANVLTF
TRBJ2-1 | many | TRBV24-1 | . | TGTGCCACCAGTGCCGGAGGTTCTGCCTACAATGAGCAGTTCTTC | CATSAGGSAYNEQFF
TRBJ1-1 | . | TRBV13 | . | TGTGCCAGCAGCTTCGCCCCGGGTCCTGAAGCTTTCTTT | CASSFAPGPEAFF
TRBJ2-5 | many | TRBV20-1 | . | TGCAGTGCGGGGTCGGGTGCCAGTAGACAAGAGACCCAGTACTTC | CSAGSGASRQETQYF
TRBJ2-5 | . | TRBV6-1 | . | TGTGCCAGCAGCGCCGACTGGAGACAAGAGACCCAGTACTTC | CASSADWRQETQYF
TRBJ2-7 | many | TRBV4-1 | TRBD2 | TGCGCCAGCAGCCAAGTTAGCGGGAGTACGTATGAGCAGTACTTC | CASSQVSGSTYEQYF
TRBJ2-5 | . | TRBV7-3 | TRBD2 | TGTGCCAGCAGCCAAGTTGGACTAGCGGGACTAGAGACCCAGTACTTC | CASSQVGLAGLETQYF
TRBJ1-5 | few | TRBV4-1 | TRBD1 | TGCGCCAGCAGCCAAGTTGGACAGGGGTACACTAGCAATCAGCCCCAGCATTTT | CASSQVGQGYTSNQPQHF
TRBJ2-7 | . | TRBV2 | TRBD1 | TGTGCCAGCGCGCCGGGACAGGTGTCCTACGAGCAGTACTTC | CASAPGQVSYEQYF
TRBJ2-7 | many | TRBV11-2 | . | TGTGCCAGCAGCTTGTCTTTCGGGGTTACCTCCTACGAGCAGTACTTC | CASSLSFGVTSYEQYF
TRBJ2-7 | many | TRBV6-9 | TRBD1 | TGTGCCAGCAGTTCATCAAATACAGGGGTAGGCGAGCAGTACTTC | CASSSSNTGVGEQYF
TRBJ2-3 | many | TRBV7-9 | . | TGTGCCAGCAGCTTACTAGCAGATACGCAGTATTTT | CASSLLADTQYF
TRBJ1-4 | many | TRBV6-1 | . | TGTGCCAGCAAAACAGGGCTTGAAAAACTGTTTTTT | CASKTGLEKLFF
TRBJ1-5 | many | TRBV10-1 | . | TGCGCCAGCAGTGAGGGGGGGCCCAATCAGCCCCAGCATTTT | CASSEGGPNQPQHF
TRBJ1-2 | few | TRBV2 | TRBD1 | TGTGCCAGCAGGGGACAGATCACACCGGCTTATGGCTACACCTTC | CASRGQITPAYGYTF
TRBJ2-4 | many | TRBV28 | TRBD2 | TGTGCCAGCGGTGGTAGCGGGAGAAAGGAAAACATTCAGTACTTC | CASGGSGRKENIQYF
TRBJ2-1 | few | TRBV7-3 | . | TGTGCCAGCAGCTCAGAGGTCGGGACCCGGAAGCAGTTCTTC | CASSSEVGTRKQFF
TRBJ1-2 | few | TRBV28 | . | TGTGCCAGCAGTTTTACAGGGCGCTATGGCTACACCTTC | CASSFTGRYGYTF
TRBJ2-3 | . | TRBV6-2/TRBV6-3 | . | TGTGCCAGCCTCCGGGACGGATCCCGCACAGATACGCAGTATTTT | CASLRDGSRTDTQYF
TRBJ2-1 | many | TRBV10-3 | TRBD2 | TGTGCCACCCAGGGTGCTAGCGGGAGGGGACGCAATCAGCAGTTCTTC | CATQGASGRGRNQQFF
TRBJ2-5 | many | TRBV29-1 | . | TGCAGCGTTGAAGATCTTGGGGCCCAAGAGACCCAGTACTTC | CSVEDLGAQETQYF